These 22 T cell receptor beta chains originate from one sample sequenced in a study of human T cells and chemical hapten exposure. Time point here: patch test 1, 2 weeks after DPC sensitization. Stated treatment: therapeutic diphenylcyclopropenone sensitization with weekly scalp DPC. TCRdb reanalysed the RACE reads using MiXCR and keeps one entry per CDR3 protein. The sample shows 370,000 or so distinct CDR3 sequences, 4.8% of them seen only once. The sample here was whole blood, taken in connection with sensitization to the hapten diphenylcyclopropenone (DPC). Receptors were obtained from a woman aged 45-65 years with alopecia areata. Some clones in this sample may be carry-over from other donors' samples.

The chain combines TRBV30 with TRBJ1-1; a possible D gene is TRBD1 (5 bases). This CDR3 has 12 residues. Germline values: CDR1 GTSNPN, CDR2 SVGIG (reference sequence). Trimming pared 3 bases from V and 9 bases from J, leaving 14 bases between. In DNA form, the CDR3 reads TGTGCCTGGAGATCGACCGACAGCCAAGCTTTCTTT. Its protein product is CAWRSTDSQAFF. The full variable domain, rest sourced from reference TRBV30 and TRBJ1-1, is SQTIHQWPATLVQPVGSPLSLECTVEGTSNPNLYWYRQAAGRGLQLLFYSVGIGQISSEVPQNLSASRPQDRQFILSSKKLLLSDSGFYLCAWRSTDSQAFFGQGTRLTVV.

There are many counts of this clonotype. The chain employs TRBV7-2 and TRBJ2-1, with 8 bases matching TRBD2. This CDR3 is built from 15 residues. The germline gives CDR1 SGHTA, CDR2 FQGNSA. V was pared by 3 bases and J by 5 bases, with 6 bases of the junction left unmatched. DNA for the CDR3: TGTGCCAGCAGCTTCAGAGCGGGGGTAGACAATGAGCAGTTCTTC. It yields the protein CASSFRAGVDNEQFF.

This chain connects TRBV28 to TRBJ1-1; D gene ambiguous. V was pared by 4 bases and J by 7 bases, with 13 bases between. The V gene's germline CDR1 is MDHEN and CDR2 SYDVKM. The CDR3 totals 13 residues. The chain's CDR3 is CASSSTLIGEAFF. The CDR3 nucleotides read TGTGCCAGCAGTTCAACACTCATTGGTGAAGCTTTCTTT.

There are many counts of this clonotype. The chain carries TRBV6-2 or TRBV6-3 and TRBJ2-7; D call uncertain. The germline V gene has CDR1 MNHEY and CDR2 SVGEGT. The V gene lost 5 bases and the J gene lost 7 bases, with 15 bases spanning the gap. The CDR3 is made up of 13 amino acids. This CDR3 is CASSPYPGEEQYF. The DNA for the CDR3 is TGTGCCAGCAGTCCCTACCCTGGAGAGGAGCAGTACTTC.

This clonotype was seen only a few times. The J gene is TRBJ1-2, the V gene TRBV20-1; D is unresolved. Deletions cut 1 base from V and 4 bases from J, with 7 bases between. Germline CDR1 is DFQATT and CDR2 is SNEGSKA (reference sequence). The CDR3 is 12 residues long. The CDR3 DNA reads as TGCAGTGCTAGAGTGGTGGGCTATGGCTACACCTTC. It yields the protein CSARVVGYGYTF.

This clonotype showed up many times. The rearrangement links TRBV20-1 to TRBJ2-7, with D possibly TRBD2 on 5 matching bases. The CDR3 spans 13 residues. V gave up 3 bases and J gave up 1 base, with 10 bases separating them. Germline V CDR1 and CDR2: DFQATT, SNEGSKA (reference sequence). The CDR3 loop reads CSASSGSSYEQYF. The CDR3 DNA is TGCAGTGCTAGTTCGGGATCTTCCTACGAGCAGTACTTC.

This clonotype was seen ten or more times. The J gene is TRBJ1-2, the V gene TRBV27; no firm D call. The germline V gene has CDR1 MNHEY and CDR2 SMNVEV (reference sequence). CDR3 size: 12 residues. Deletions cut 6 bases from V and 4 bases from J, with 9 bases between. The CDR3 here is CASRTPTYGYTF. CDR3 nucleotides: TGTGCCAGCAGAACTCCGACCTATGGCTACACCTTC.

This clonotype was observed at least ten times. This chain links TRBV3-1 with TRBJ1-1, with D possibly TRBD1 on 5 matching bases. V lost 6 bases to trimming and J lost 3 bases, with 14 bases between them. The CDR3 spans 14 residues. Germline lookup yields CDR1 LGHDT and CDR2 YNNKEL (reference sequence). CDR3 DNA: TGTGCCAGCAGTCCCAGGGCCCCGTACACTGAAGCTTTCTTT. This codes for CASSPRAPYTEAFF.

This clonotype was counted many times. The rearrangement joins TRBV11-2 to TRBJ2-4; 7 positions match TRBD1. V shed 8 bases, J shed 1 base, and the junction held 8 bases outside the gene matches. Germline lookup yields CDR1 SGHAT and CDR2 FQNNGV. The length of the CDR3 is 15 residues. As DNA, the CDR3 is TGTGCCAGCGGGCTGACAGGGATGGCCAAAAACATTCAGTACTTC. It specifies CASGLTGMAKNIQYF.

Regarding this clonotype: This may stem from a read error, because a much larger clone lies one nucleotide away. CDR3 DNA: TGTGCCAGCAGCCCACTGGGACTATCGGCGGCTGAAGCTTTCTTT. It specifies CASSPLGLSAAEAFF. The chain is built from TRBV9 and TRBJ1-1; D perhaps matches TRBD1 (5 bases). V gave up 4 bases and J gave up 6 bases, with 19 bases separating them. Germline CDR1 and CDR2: SGDLS and YYNGEE. This CDR3 spans 15 amino acids.

This clonotype appeared a few times. J is TRBJ2-1 and V is TRBV4-1; 7 bases are a match to TRBD1. The V and J ends lost 1 base and 7 bases, in that order; junction bases with no gene match: 4. This CDR3 region has 14 residues. The germline gives CDR1 MGHRA, CDR2 YSYEKL. In DNA, the CDR3 is TGCGCCAGCAGCCAAGGGGACAGCTGGAATGAGCAGTTCTTC. Translating it yields CASSQGDSWNEQFF.

This clonotype was picked up many times. This chain uses TRBV20-1 with TRBJ1-5; TRBD1 agrees at 8 bases. From germline, CDR1 is DFQATT and CDR2 SNEGSKA (reference sequence). This CDR3 is 15 amino acids long. After removal of 0 bases from V and 6 bases from J, the junction contained 7 bases not matched to a gene. This CDR3 is CSAREIAGGSQPQHF. Here the CDR3 DNA reads TGCAGTGCTAGAGAAATTGCAGGGGGCTCTCAGCCCCAGCATTTT.

In this sample, this clonotype turned up many times. J is TRBJ1-4 and V is TRBV20-1; D is perhaps TRBD1 (5 bases). V lost 2 bases, J lost 8 bases, and 12 bases lay in between. The V gene's germline CDR1 is DFQATT and CDR2 SNEGSKA (reference sequence). There are 13 residues in the CDR3. CDR3: CSARLGGEEKLFF. The CDR3 nucleotides are TGCAGTGCTAGACTGGGAGGGGAGGAAAAACTGTTTTTT.

This clonotype has a count of ten or more. V is TRBV4-2 and J is TRBJ2-3; weak D call: TRBD2 (5 bases). Trimming left V 0 bases short and J 1 base short, with 8 bases between. Germline V gives CDR1 LGHNA, CDR2 YNFKEQ. This CDR3 spans 15 amino acids. The CDR3 loop is CASSQDPRGTDTQYF. CDR3 nucleotide sequence: TGTGCCAGCAGCCAAGATCCGCGGGGCACAGATACGCAGTATTTT.

This clonotype has a count of ten or more. CDR3 in amino acids: CAISEIEGGYEKLFF. The CDR3, as DNA: TGTGCCATCAGTGAAATCGAGGGGGGGTACGAAAAACTGTTTTTT. The chain is built from TRBV10-3 and TRBJ1-4, with D possibly being TRBD1 (6 bases). Germline CDR1 is ENHRY and CDR2 is SYGVKD. CDR3 length: 15 amino acids. V dropped 3 bases and J dropped 8 bases, with 16 bases sitting between them.

In its sample, this clonotype was seen many times. The V gene is TRBV7-9, the J gene TRBJ2-5; TRBD1 is a possible D gene (6 bases). The CDR3 runs to 18 residues. Germline values: CDR1 SEHNR, CDR2 FQNEAQ (reference sequence). V lost 1 base, J lost 0 bases, and 18 bases lay in between. The CDR3 coding sequence is TGTGCCAGCAGCTTAGGCCGGTTCACAGGGCTCAACCAAGAGACCCAGTACTTC. This translates into CASSLGRFTGLNQETQYF.

At least ten counts were recorded for this clonotype. The rearrangement joins TRBV6-6 to TRBJ2-5; D perhaps matches TRBD2 (6 bases). The CDR3 consists of 13 residues. The germline V and J ends were trimmed by 6 bases and 2 bases, with 10 bases remaining between them. The V gene's germline CDR1 is MNHNY and CDR2 SVGAGI (reference sequence). The CDR3: CASRPSAQETQYF. CDR3 bases: TGTGCCAGCAGACCTAGCGCACAAGAGACCCAGTACTTC.

Many counts were recorded for this clonotype. The CDR3 loop reads CASSRDRNTGELFF. CDR3 sequence (DNA): TGTGCCAGCAGCCGGGACAGGAACACCGGGGAGCTGTTTTTT. The chain carries TRBV6-6 and TRBJ2-2, with TRBD1 matching 7 bases. Trimming at V came to 6 bases and at J to 1 base, leaving 2 bases not matched to a gene. The CDR3 length is 14 residues. Germline V gives CDR1 MNHNY, CDR2 SVGAGI (reference sequence).

In this sample, this clonotype turned up many times. The gene calls are TRBV7-8 and TRBJ2-1; D uncertain. Trimming pared 5 bases from V and 1 base from J, leaving 12 bases between. The V gene's germline CDR1 is SGHVS and CDR2 FQNEAQ. The CDR3 contains 15 residues. The CDR3 spells CASSTLASSYNEQFF. For the CDR3, the DNA is TGTGCCAGCAGCACCTTGGCCAGTTCCTACAATGAGCAGTTCTTC.

This clonotype appeared a few times. The chain joins TRBV6-4 to TRBJ2-7, with 13 bases fitting TRBD2. V shed 2 bases, J shed 6 bases, and the junction held 1 base outside the gene matches. The CDR3 runs 14 residues. Germline loops: CDR1 MRHNA, CDR2 SNTAGT. The CDR3 region is CASSDGTSGAEQYF. The CDR3 DNA is TGTGCCAGCAGTGACGGGACTAGCGGGGCCGAGCAGTACTTC.

This sequence joins TRBV2 and TRBJ1-1; 7 bases agree with TRBD1. Germline CDR1 is SNHLY and CDR2 is FYNNEI. J lost 3 bases, V lost 5 bases, and 3 bases had no gene match. The CDR3 length is 13 residues. The CDR3 nucleotides are TGTGCCAGCAGTAACGACAGGGACACTGAAGCTTTCTTT. It is translated as CASSNDRDTEAFF.

The table lists this clonotype with many counts. The gene calls are TRBV7-3 and TRBJ1-4; 8 bases fit TRBD1. CDR3 length equals 16 residues. Germline CDR1 and CDR2: SGHTA and FQGTGA. V shed 5 bases and J 3 bases; nucleotides not matched to a gene: 8. The CDR3 coding sequence is TGTGCCAGCAGCCCTGGACAGGGACGAGCTAATGAAAAACTGTTTTTT. Protein product: CASSPGQGRANEKLFF.